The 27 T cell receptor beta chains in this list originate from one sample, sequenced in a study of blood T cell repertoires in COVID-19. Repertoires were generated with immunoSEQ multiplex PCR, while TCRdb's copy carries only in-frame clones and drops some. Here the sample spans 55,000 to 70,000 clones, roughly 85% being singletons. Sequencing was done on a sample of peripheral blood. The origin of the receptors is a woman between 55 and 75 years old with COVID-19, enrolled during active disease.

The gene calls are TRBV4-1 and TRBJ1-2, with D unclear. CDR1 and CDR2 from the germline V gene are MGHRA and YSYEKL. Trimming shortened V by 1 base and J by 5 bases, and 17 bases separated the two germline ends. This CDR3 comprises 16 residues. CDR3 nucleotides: TGCGCCAGCAGCCAAGGAGATACCCCGGCGGTATATGGCTACACCTTC. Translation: CASSQGDTPAVYGYTF.

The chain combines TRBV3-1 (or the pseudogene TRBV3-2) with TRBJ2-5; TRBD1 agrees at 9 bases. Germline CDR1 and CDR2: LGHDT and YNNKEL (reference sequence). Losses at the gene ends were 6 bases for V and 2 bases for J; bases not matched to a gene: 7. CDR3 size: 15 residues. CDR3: CASRYDRGVQETQYF. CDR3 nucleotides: TGTGCCAGCAGATACGACAGGGGGGTGCAAGAGACCCAGTACTTC.

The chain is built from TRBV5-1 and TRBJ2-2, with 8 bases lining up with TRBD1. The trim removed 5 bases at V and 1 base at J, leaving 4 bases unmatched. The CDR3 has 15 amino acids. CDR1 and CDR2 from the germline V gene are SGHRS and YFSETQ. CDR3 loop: CASRPGTGNTGELFF. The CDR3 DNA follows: TGCGCCAGCAGACCCGGGACAGGGAACACCGGGGAGCTGTTTTTT. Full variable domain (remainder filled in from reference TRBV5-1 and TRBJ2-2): KAGVTQTPRYLIKTRGQQVTLSCSPISGHRSVSWYQQTPGQGLQFLFEYFSETQRNKGNFPGRFSGRQFSNSRSEMNVSTLELGDSALYLCASRPGTGNTGELFFGEGSRLTVL.

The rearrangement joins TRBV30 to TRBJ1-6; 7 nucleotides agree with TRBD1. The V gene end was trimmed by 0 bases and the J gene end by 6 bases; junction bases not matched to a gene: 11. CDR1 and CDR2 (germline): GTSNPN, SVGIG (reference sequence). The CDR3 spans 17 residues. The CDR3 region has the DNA TGTGCCTGGAGTGTAGGGTGGGACAGAAACTTTAATTCACCCCTCCACTTT. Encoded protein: CAWSVGWDRNFNSPLHF.

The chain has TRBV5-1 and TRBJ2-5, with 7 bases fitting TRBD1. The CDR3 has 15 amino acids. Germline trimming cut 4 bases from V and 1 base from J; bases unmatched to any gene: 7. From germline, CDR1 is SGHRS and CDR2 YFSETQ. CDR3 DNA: TGCGCCAGCAGCCCCATGGACAGGACCCAAGAGACCCAGTACTTC. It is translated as CASSPMDRTQETQYF.

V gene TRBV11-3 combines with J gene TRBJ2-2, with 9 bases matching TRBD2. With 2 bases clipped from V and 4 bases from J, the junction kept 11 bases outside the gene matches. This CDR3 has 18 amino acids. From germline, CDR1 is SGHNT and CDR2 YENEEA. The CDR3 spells CASSLYGGGASGTGELFF. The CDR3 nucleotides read TGTGCCAGCAGCTTATATGGCGGGGGGGCCAGTGGCACCGGGGAGCTGTTTTTT. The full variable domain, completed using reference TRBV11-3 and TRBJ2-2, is EAGVVQSPRYKIIEKKQPVAFWCNPISGHNTLYWYLQNLGQGPELLIRYENEEAVDDSQLPKDRFSAERLKGVDSTLKIQPAELGDSAVYLCASSLYGGGASGTGELFFGEGSRLTVL.

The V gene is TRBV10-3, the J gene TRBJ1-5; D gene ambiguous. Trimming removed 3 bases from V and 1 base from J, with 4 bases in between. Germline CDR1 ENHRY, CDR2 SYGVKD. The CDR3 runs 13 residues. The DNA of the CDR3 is TGTGCCATCAGTGACAGGAGCAATCAGCCCCAGCATTTT. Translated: CAISDRSNQPQHF.

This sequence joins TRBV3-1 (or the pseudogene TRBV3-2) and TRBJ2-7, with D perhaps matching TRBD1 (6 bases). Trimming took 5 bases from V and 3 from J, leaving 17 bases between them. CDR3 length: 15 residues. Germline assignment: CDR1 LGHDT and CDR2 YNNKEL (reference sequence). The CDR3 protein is CASSFFQGPNYEQYF. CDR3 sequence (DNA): TGTGCCAGCAGCTTTTTTCAGGGGCCCAACTACGAGCAGTACTTC.

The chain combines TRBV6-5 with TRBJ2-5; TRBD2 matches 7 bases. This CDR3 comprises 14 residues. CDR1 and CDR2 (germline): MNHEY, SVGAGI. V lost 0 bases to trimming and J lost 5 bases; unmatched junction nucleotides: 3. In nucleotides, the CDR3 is TGTGCCAGCAGTTACTCTACTAGCGAGGAGACCCAGTACTTC. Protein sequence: CASSYSTSEETQYF.

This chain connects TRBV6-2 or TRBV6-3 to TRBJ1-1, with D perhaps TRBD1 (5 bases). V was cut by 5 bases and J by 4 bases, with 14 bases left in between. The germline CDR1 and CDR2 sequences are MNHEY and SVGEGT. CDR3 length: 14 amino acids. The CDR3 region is CASSSLGGRTEAFF. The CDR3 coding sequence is TGTGCCAGCAGTAGTTTGGGGGGACGCACTGAAGCTTTCTTT.

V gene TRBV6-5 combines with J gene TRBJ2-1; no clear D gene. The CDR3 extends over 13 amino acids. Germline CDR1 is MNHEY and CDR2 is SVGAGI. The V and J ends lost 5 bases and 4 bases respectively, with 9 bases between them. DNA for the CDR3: TGTGCCAGCAGTAAATTACAGTACAATGAGCAGTTCTTC. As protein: CASSKLQYNEQFF.

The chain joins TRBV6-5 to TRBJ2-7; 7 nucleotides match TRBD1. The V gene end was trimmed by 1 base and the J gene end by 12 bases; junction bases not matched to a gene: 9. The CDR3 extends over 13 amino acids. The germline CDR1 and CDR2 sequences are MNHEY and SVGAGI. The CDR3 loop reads CASSYYSTGMRYF. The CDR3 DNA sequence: TGTGCCAGCAGTTACTATTCGACAGGGATGCGGTACTTC.

CDR3 sequence (DNA): TGTGCCAGCACCACCCCGGGACAGACCTTGAACACTGAAGCTTTCTTT. Protein: CASTTPGQTLNTEAFF. The chain joins TRBV28 to TRBJ1-1; TRBD1 aligns across 7 bases. The germline CDR1 and CDR2 sequences are MDHEN and SYDVKM. This CDR3 has 16 residues. J lost 0 bases, V lost 7 bases, and 11 bases had no gene match. The full variable domain, in which reference TRBV28 and TRBJ1-1 provide the parts outside the CDR3, is DVKVTQSSRYLVKRTGEKVFLECVQDMDHENMFWYRQDPGLGLRLIYFSYDVKMKEKGDIPEGYSVSREKKERFSLILESASTNQTSMYLCASTTPGQTLNTEAFFGQGTRLTVV.

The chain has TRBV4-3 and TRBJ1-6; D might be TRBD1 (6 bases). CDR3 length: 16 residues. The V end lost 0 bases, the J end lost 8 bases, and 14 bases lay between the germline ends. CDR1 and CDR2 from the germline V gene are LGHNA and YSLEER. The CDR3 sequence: CASSQDLQGYDSPLHF. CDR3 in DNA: TGCGCCAGCAGCCAAGACTTACAGGGTTACGATTCACCCCTCCACTTT.

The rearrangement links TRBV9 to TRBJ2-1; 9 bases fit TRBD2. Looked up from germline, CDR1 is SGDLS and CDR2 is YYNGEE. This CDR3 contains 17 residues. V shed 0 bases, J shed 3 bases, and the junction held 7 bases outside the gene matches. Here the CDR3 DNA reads TGTGCCAGCAGCGTAGCTGGCGCTAGCGGGGACTACAATGAGCAGTTCTTC. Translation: CASSVAGASGDYNEQFF.

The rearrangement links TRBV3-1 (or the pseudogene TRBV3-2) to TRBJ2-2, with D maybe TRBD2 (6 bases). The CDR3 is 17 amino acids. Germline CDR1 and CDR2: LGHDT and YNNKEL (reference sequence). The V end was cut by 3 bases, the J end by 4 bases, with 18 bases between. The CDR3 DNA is TGTGCCAGCAGCCAGTCCTCCGGGACTTACTTCACCGGGGAGCTGTTTTTT. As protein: CASSQSSGTYFTGELFF.

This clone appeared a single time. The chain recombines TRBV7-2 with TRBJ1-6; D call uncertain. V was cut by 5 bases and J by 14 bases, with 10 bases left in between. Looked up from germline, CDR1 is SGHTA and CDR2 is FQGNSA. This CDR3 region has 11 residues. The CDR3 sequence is CASSTRGTLHF. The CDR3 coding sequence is TGTGCCAGCAGCACAAGAGGGACCCTCCACTTT.

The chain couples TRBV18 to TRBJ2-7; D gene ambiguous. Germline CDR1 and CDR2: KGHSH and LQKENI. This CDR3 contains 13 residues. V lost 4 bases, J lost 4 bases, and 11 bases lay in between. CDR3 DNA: TGTGCCAGCTCACGAGTCGGAGAGTACGAGCAGTACTTC. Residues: CASSRVGEYEQYF.

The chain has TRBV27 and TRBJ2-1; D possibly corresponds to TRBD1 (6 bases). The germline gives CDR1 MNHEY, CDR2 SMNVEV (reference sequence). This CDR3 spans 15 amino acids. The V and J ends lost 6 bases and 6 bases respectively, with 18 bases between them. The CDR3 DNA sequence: TGTGCCAGCAGCAGGGCCCCCCCAGGGGCCAATGAGCAGTTCTTC. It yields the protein CASSRAPPGANEQFF.

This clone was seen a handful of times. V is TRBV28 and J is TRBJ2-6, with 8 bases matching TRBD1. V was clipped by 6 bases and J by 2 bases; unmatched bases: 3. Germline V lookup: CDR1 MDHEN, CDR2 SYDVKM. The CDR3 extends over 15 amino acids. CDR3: CASRLQGAGANVLTF. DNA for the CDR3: TGTGCCAGCAGGTTACAGGGGGCTGGGGCCAACGTCCTGACTTTC.

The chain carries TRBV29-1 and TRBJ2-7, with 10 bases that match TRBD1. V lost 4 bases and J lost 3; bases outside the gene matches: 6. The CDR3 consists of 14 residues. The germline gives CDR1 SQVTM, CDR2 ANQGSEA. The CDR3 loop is CSVARDRGLYEQYF. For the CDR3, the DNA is TGCAGCGTTGCAAGAGACAGGGGGCTCTACGAGCAGTACTTC.

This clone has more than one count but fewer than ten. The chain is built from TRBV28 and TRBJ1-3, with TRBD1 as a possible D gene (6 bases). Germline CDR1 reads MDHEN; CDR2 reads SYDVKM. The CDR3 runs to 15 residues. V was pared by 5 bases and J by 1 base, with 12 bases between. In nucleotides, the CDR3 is TGTGCCAGCAGTCCACAGGGTTCATCTGGAAACACCATATATTTT. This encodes CASSPQGSSGNTIYF.

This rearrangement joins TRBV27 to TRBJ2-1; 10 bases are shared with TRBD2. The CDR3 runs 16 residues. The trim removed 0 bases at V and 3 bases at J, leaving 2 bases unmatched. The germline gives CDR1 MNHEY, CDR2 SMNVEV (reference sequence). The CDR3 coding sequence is TGTGCCAGCAGTTTATCCCCTAGCGGGGGCTACAATGAGCAGTTCTTC. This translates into CASSLSPSGGYNEQFF.

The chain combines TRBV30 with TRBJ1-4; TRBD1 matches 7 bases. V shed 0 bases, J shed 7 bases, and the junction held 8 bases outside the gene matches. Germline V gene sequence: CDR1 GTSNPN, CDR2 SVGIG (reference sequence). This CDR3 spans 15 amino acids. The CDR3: CAWSVSKGAGEKLFF. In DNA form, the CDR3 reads TGTGCCTGGAGTGTTTCTAAGGGGGCAGGTGAAAAACTGTTTTTT.

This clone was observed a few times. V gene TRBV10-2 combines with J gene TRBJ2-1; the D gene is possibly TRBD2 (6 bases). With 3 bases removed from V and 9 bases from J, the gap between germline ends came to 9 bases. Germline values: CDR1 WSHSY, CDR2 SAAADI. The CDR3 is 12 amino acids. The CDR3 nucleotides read TGCGCCAGCAGTGACGGGAGCGGTGAGCAGTTCTTC. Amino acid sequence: CASSDGSGEQFF.

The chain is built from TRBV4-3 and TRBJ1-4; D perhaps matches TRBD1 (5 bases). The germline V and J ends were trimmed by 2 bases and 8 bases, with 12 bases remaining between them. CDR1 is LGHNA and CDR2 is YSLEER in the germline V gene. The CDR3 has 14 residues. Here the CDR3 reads CASSQRRRGEKLFF. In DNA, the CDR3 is TGCGCCAGCAGCCAACGACGGAGGGGCGAAAAACTGTTTTTT.

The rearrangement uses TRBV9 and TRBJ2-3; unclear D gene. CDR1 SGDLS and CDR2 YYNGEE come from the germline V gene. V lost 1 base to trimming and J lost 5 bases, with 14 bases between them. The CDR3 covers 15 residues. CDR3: CASSVRPRPEDTQYF. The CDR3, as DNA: TGTGCCAGCAGCGTACGACCTAGACCAGAAGATACGCAGTATTTT.